The rows below give T cell receptor beta chains drawn from one sample of a study of CD8 T cells in Susac syndrome. TCRdb independently ran MiXCR on the immunoSEQ multiplex PCR reads; one entry per CDR3 protein. Of roughly 200,000 distinct CDR3 sequences in the sample, 85% to 95% were seen once. What was sequenced was CD4+ T cells from PBMCs. The receptors were sampled from a human donor in good health. The CDR3 runs from the conserved cysteine through the conserved F or W. A D gene is named only where the DNA matches it firmly. Size is omitted from some rows. Given values are once, few, many or a class for expanded clones.

V	J	D	size	DNA	CDR3
TRBV30	TRBJ2-1	-	-	TGTGCCTGGAGTGTTAACGCGGGCAATGAGCAGTTCTTC	CAWSVNAGNEQFF
TRBV25-1	TRBJ2-7	-	-	TGTGCCAGCAGGGACGGCTACGAGCAGTACTTC	CASRDGYEQYF
TRBV29-1	TRBJ2-2	-	-	TGCAGCGTTGCAGGGGGGCGCGGGAACACCGGGGAGCTGTTTTTT	CSVAGGRGNTGELFF
TRBV2	TRBJ2-3	-	-	TGTGCCAGCCAACCCCCCTACACAGATACGCAGTATTTT	CASQPPYTDTQYF
TRBV29-1	TRBJ1-2	TRBD1	-	TGCAGCGTTGCCGACAGGGTATATGGCTACACCTTC	CSVADRVYGYTF
TRBV18	TRBJ2-5	-	once	TGTGCCAGCTCCCCCGACAGGATAGGGACCCAGTACTTC	CASSPDRIGTQYF
TRBV11-2	TRBJ2-3	TRBD2	-	TGTGCCAGCAGCTTAGCACTAGCGGGGCCAGCCACAGATACGCAGTATTTT	CASSLALAGPATDTQYF
TRBV3-1	TRBJ1-1	TRBD1	-	TGTGCCAGCAGCCAAACCAGACAGGGAGGATCTGAAGCTTTCTTT	CASSQTRQGGSEAFF
TRBV9	TRBJ1-2	TRBD1	-	TGTGCCAGCAGCGTAGGTAGGCAGACGCTGGACAGGATGGGCCCCTATGGCTACACCTTC	CASSVGRQTLDRMGPYGYTF
TRBV29-1	TRBJ2-1	-	-	TGCAGCGTAGGAACCTACAATGAGCAGTTCTTC	CSVGTYNEQFF
TRBV12-3/TRBV12-4	TRBJ2-5	-	-	TGTGCCAGCAAAACCCTAGAGACCCAGTACTTC	CASKTLETQYF
TRBV29-1	TRBJ1-2	-	-	TGCAGCGTTGTAGCGGGAGGTAGCTATGGCTACACCTTC	CSVVAGGSYGYTF
TRBV15	TRBJ2-1	TRBD1	-	TGTGCCCCTTCTATCCGGGACAGGACGTACAATGAGCAGTTCTTC	CAPSIRDRTYNEQFF
TRBV29-1	TRBJ1-6	TRBD1	-	TGCAGCGTTTCCACCGGGACAGGGTTTTCACCCCTCCACTTT	CSVSTGTGFSPLHF
TRBV29-1	TRBJ1-1	TRBD1	-	TGCAGCGCCACTGCCGGGCAGGGGGTCACTGAAGCTTTCTTT	CSATAGQGVTEAFF
TRBV7-9	TRBJ2-1	TRBD2	-	TGTGCCAGCAGCTTAGATCCGCACGGGGGGGTATTCGATGAGCAGTTCTTC	CASSLDPHGGVFDEQFF
TRBV20-1	TRBJ2-1	TRBD2	-	TGCAGTGCTAGAAGCCCTGCTAGCGGAGACGAGCAGTTCTTC	CSARSPASGDEQFF
TRBV30	TRBJ1-2	-	-	TGTGCCTGGAGTGTACTCGTAGGCTACACCTTC	CAWSVLVGYTF
TRBV5-4	TRBJ2-7	-	-	TGTGCCAGCAGCTCCACCGCAGGGGCCTGCGAGCAGTACTTC	CASSSTAGACEQYF
TRBV20-1	TRBJ2-5	TRBD2	-	TGCAGTGCCCAGACTAGCGGGAGGGCAGGAGAGACCCAGTACTTC	CSAQTSGRAGETQYF
TRBV3-1	TRBJ1-1	-	-	TGTGCCAGCAGCCAAGGGGCCTCGAACGCTGAAGCTTTCTTT	CASSQGASNAEAFF
TRBV24-1	TRBJ2-1	-	-	TGTGCCACCAGTGATTCCCACAGGGTCCATGAGCAGTTCTTC	CATSDSHRVHEQFF
TRBV28	TRBJ2-1	-	once	TGTGCCAGCAGTCCTATAGGCGGGGCGCGCCACTCCTACAATGAGCAGTTCTTC	CASSPIGGARHSYNEQFF
TRBV30	TRBJ2-2	-	-	TGTGCCTGGAGTGAGGGCAGTTCTGGGGAGCTGTTTTTT	CAWSEGSSGELFF
TRBV12-3/TRBV12-4	TRBJ2-5	TRBD2	-	TGTGCCAGCAGTTCTAGCGGGAGAAGCGAGACCCAGTACTTC	CASSSSGRSETQYF
TRBV4-3	TRBJ1-5	-	-	TGCGCCAGCAGCCAAGGAGAGCAGGGGAATCAGCCCCAGCATTTT	CASSQGEQGNQPQHF
TRBV20-1	TRBJ2-7	-	-	TGCAGTGCTAGAGATGCCCTTAACGAGCAGTACTTC	CSARDALNEQYF
TRBV12-3/TRBV12-4	TRBJ2-3	TRBD1	-	TGTGCCAGCACCAGGACAGGGAGCACAGATACGCAGTATTTT	CASTRTGSTDTQYF
TRBV7-3	TRBJ2-2	-	-	TGTGCCAGCAGCTTAAAACCGATGAACACCGGGGAGCTGTTTTTT	CASSLKPMNTGELFF
TRBV12-5	TRBJ2-2	TRBD1	-	TGTGCTAGTGGTTTGATCTGGACAGGGGGTACCGGGGAGCTGTTTTTT	CASGLIWTGGTGELFF
TRBV5-1	TRBJ2-2	-	-	TGCGCCAGCTCAGCGACCACAGGGCTTAACACCGGGGAGCTGTTTTTT	CASSATTGLNTGELFF
TRBV20-1	TRBJ1-5	-	-	TGCAGTGCTAGAGCTGGGATGCTCAATCAGCCCCAGCATTTT	CSARAGMLNQPQHF